The present entry profiles one T cell receptor beta chain with its context. These data originate in a study of cytomegalovirus exposure and HLA in healthy donors. The PCR ran on 60 Vbeta and 13 Jbeta primers. Libraries were prepared by immunoSEQ multiplex PCR; TCRdb keeps only in-frame clonotypes and omits some of them. The data contain 150,000 to 200,000 clones, around 80% of them singletons. The V and J ends lost 2 bases and 3 bases, in that order; junction bases with no gene match: 3. Germline CDR1 and CDR2: SGHRS and YFSETQ. The CDR3 runs to 15 residues. The sequence was obtained from a woman aged 45-59 years in good health and CMV-seropositive. Sequenced sample: PBMCs. The chain uses TRBV5-1 and TRBJ2-1; 9 bases agree with TRBD2. The CDR3 nucleotides read TGCGCCAGCAGCTTTAGCGGGAGTGTCTACAATGAGCAGTTCTTC. Its translation is CASSFSGSVYNEQFF. Looking up the rest from reference TRBV5-1 and TRBJ2-1 gives the full variable domain: KAGVTQTPRYLIKTRGQQVTLSCSPISGHRSVSWYQQTPGQGLQFLFEYFSETQRNKGNFPGRFSGRQFSNSRSEMNVSTLELGDSALYLCASSFSGSVYNEQFFGPGTRLTVL.